The 26 T cell receptor beta chains below all came from one sample that was sequenced in a study of T-cell reconstitution after alpha-beta-depleted transplantation in children. TCRbeta library construction was performed incorporating unique molecular identifiers. TCRdb fed the PCR reads into MiXCR, producing one record per CDR3 protein. Of roughly 670,000 distinct CDR3 sequences listed, under 15% were seen once; the top ten hold roughly 0.84%. This material consisted of PBMCs, taken before TCRalphabeta/CD19-depleted stem cell transplant. Receptor source: a girl aged 2 to 10 with congenital amegakaryocytic thrombocytopenia, due to receive a stem cell transplant.

This clonotype was counted a few times. V usage is TRBV7-3 and J usage is TRBJ2-1; D gene ambiguous. This CDR3 comprises 15 residues. Germline V gene sequence: CDR1 SGHTA, CDR2 FQGTGA. The V gene lost 2 bases and the J gene lost 5 bases, with 13 bases spanning the gap. The CDR3 DNA sequence: TGTGCCAGCAGCTTAGACGGAAACAAACACAATGAGCAGTTCTTC. Protein sequence: CASSLDGNKHNEQFF.

Remarks on this clonotype: This may arise from a read error, as a much more abundant clone is one base away. This rearrangement joins TRBV28 to TRBJ2-3; 10 positions match TRBD1. The junction had 5 bases not matched to a gene; V was cut back by 5 bases and J by 3 bases. This CDR3 contains 15 residues. CDR1 and CDR2 (germline): MDHEN, SYDVKM. This chain's CDR3 is CASSMGTGETDTQYF. In nucleotides, the CDR3 is TGTGCCAGCAGTATGGGGACAGGGGAGACAGATACGCAGTATTTT. Full variable domain (remainder filled in from reference TRBV28 and TRBJ2-3): DVKVTQSSRYLVKRTGEKVFLECVQDMDHENMFWYRQDPGLGLRLIYFSYDVKMKEKGDIPEGYSVSREKKERFSLILESASTNQTSMYLCASSMGTGETDTQYFGPGTRLTVL.

This clonotype came up a few times. V gene TRBV7-2 combines with J gene TRBJ2-1; 11 bases are a match to TRBD2. Germline CDR1 reads SGHTA; CDR2 reads FQGNSA. This CDR3 has 14 amino acids. Trimming cost V 4 bases and J 14 bases; bases outside gene matches: 10. The CDR3 reads CASSSELAGGRKFF. CDR3 bases: TGTGCCAGCAGCTCCGAGTTAGCGGGAGGGAGGAAGTTCTTC.

The chain is built from TRBV20-1 and TRBJ1-5; TRBD1 matches at 9 bases. The V gene's germline CDR1 is DFQATT and CDR2 SNEGSKA (reference sequence). This CDR3 comprises 15 residues. V lost 0 bases, J lost 4 bases, and 4 bases stayed unmatched. DNA for the CDR3: TGCAGTGCTAGAGATGGGGGGACAGGGAATCAGCCCCAGCATTTT. Translated: CSARDGGTGNQPQHF.

The table lists this clonotype with a few counts. The chain has TRBV20-1 and TRBJ2-1; 10 bases are a match to TRBD2. CDR1 is DFQATT, CDR2 SNEGSKA, per germline (reference sequence). V shed 1 base and J 0 bases; nucleotides not matched to a gene: 9. This CDR3 contains 18 residues. CDR3 amino acids: CSARGDGTSGVSYNEQFF. The CDR3 bases are TGCAGTGCTAGAGGGGATGGCACTAGCGGGGTCTCCTACAATGAGCAGTTCTTC.

This clonotype was seen only a few times. This CDR3 reads CASSWDERVEQYF. The CDR3 DNA reads as TGCGCCAGCAGCTGGGACGAGCGGGTCGAGCAGTACTTC. This chain joins TRBV5-1 and TRBJ2-7, with a possible D match to TRBD2 (6 bases). This CDR3 is 13 amino acids long. V lost 3 bases to trimming and J lost 6 bases, with 13 bases between them. Germline lookup yields CDR1 SGHRS and CDR2 YFSETQ. Complete variable domain (other parts from reference TRBV5-1 and TRBJ2-7): KAGVTQTPRYLIKTRGQQVTLSCSPISGHRSVSWYQQTPGQGLQFLFEYFSETQRNKGNFPGRFSGRQFSNSRSEMNVSTLELGDSALYLCASSWDERVEQYFGPGTRLTVT.

This clonotype was observed at least ten times. The V call is TRBV5-1, the J call TRBJ2-4, with 12 positions matching TRBD2. The CDR3 length is 19 residues. In germline, CDR1 is SGHRS, CDR2 YFSETQ. Trimming at V came to 4 bases and at J to 3 bases, leaving 14 bases not matched to a gene. DNA of the CDR3: TGCGCCAGCAGCACGACTAGCGGGAGTTACGAATATGGCAAAAACATTCAGTACTTC. Its translation is CASSTTSGSYEYGKNIQYF.

This clonotype was recorded at least ten times. V gene TRBV10-3 combines with J gene TRBJ1-3; D unresolved. The CDR3 is 16 residues long. Germline loops: CDR1 ENHRY, CDR2 SYGVKD. Between the trimmed V and J ends, which lost 3 bases and 1 base, there was a span of 13 bases. The DNA for the CDR3 is TGTGCCATCAGTGAAAAGAAGTACCAATCTGGAAACACCATATATTTT. Protein product: CAISEKKYQSGNTIYF.

This clonotype showed up many times. The rearrangement uses TRBV5-1 and TRBJ1-2; tentative D call: TRBD1 (5 bases). CDR1 SGHRS and CDR2 YFSETQ come from the germline V gene. Trimming took 7 bases from V and 8 from J, leaving 18 bases between them. The CDR3 runs to 13 residues. The CDR3 loop is CASGVDRSRGYTF. The CDR3 DNA is TGCGCCAGCGGGGTCGACAGATCTCGGGGCTACACCTTC.

In its sample, this clonotype was seen many times. The chain combines TRBV20-1 with TRBJ1-1, with D unclear. Germline V gene lookup returns CDR1 DFQATT and CDR2 SNEGSKA (reference sequence). CDR3 length equals 14 residues. V lost 2 bases and J 4 bases, leaving 14 bases between the germline ends. The chain's CDR3 is CSARRQNFGTEAFF. DNA for the CDR3: TGCAGTGCTAGAAGGCAGAACTTTGGCACTGAAGCTTTCTTT.

The chain has TRBV12-3 or TRBV12-4 and TRBJ1-5; 7 bases map to TRBD1. This CDR3 has 14 residues. The trim removed 8 bases at V and 6 bases at J, leaving 10 bases unmatched. The CDR3, as DNA: TGTGCCAGCGGTATAGACAGGGAGGGTCAGCCCCAGCATTTT. This translates into CASGIDREGQPQHF.

Many counts were recorded for this clonotype. This chain links TRBV6-2 or TRBV6-3 with TRBJ2-5, with TRBD2 matching over 9 bases. Germline V CDR1 and CDR2: MNHEY, SVGEGT. CDR3 length: 11 amino acids. CDR3 DNA sequence: TGTGCTATAGCGGGAGTGGAGACCCAGTACTTC. Its protein is CAIAGVETQYF.

The sample holds a few counts of this clonotype. This chain's CDR3 is CASSQVTAGRYNEQFF. The DNA of the CDR3 is TGCGCCAGCAGCCAGGTGACGGCCGGACGCTACAATGAGCAGTTCTTC. The V and J genes are TRBV4-1 and TRBJ2-1; no definite D call. CDR3 length equals 16 residues. Deletions cut 3 bases from V and 3 bases from J, with 15 bases between. CDR1 and CDR2 from the germline V gene are MGHRA and YSYEKL.

This clonotype was found a few times. The CDR3 reads CASIEWGASGNSPLHF. CDR3 DNA sequence: TGTGCCAGCATCGAGTGGGGGGCAAGTGGTAATTCACCCCTCCACTTT. The chain carries TRBV6-1 and TRBJ1-6; possibly TRBD1 for D (6 bases). Trimming left V 7 bases short and J 6 bases short, with 19 bases between. Germline values: CDR1 MNHNS, CDR2 SASEGT. The CDR3 contains 16 residues.

The chain is built from TRBV7-2 and TRBJ2-3; no clear D. V was shortened by 1 base and J by 5 bases, with 7 bases between the two germline ends. The CDR3 totals 13 residues. CDR1 is SGHTA, CDR2 FQGNSA, per germline. CDR3 in DNA: TGTGCCAGCAGCTTAGAGCGTTTAGATACGCAGTATTTT. Translated, it gives CASSLERLDTQYF.

The CDR3 spells CASSERTGQLEAFF. In DNA form, the CDR3 reads TGTGCCAGCAGCGAGCGAACCGGACAGCTTGAAGCTTTCTTT. The chain combines TRBV7-2 with TRBJ1-1, with D maybe TRBD1 (6 bases). Per germline, CDR1 SGHTA and CDR2 FQGNSA. This CDR3 has 14 residues. V lost 5 bases, J lost 7 bases, and 17 bases lay in between. The full variable domain, in which reference TRBV7-2 and TRBJ1-1 provide the parts outside the CDR3, is GAGVSQSPSNKVTEKGKDVELRCDPISGHTALYWYRQSLGQGLEFLIYFQGNSAPDKSGLPSDRFSAERTGGSVSTLTIQRTQQEDSAVYLCASSERTGQLEAFFGQGTRLTVV.

The genes are TRBV5-1 and TRBJ1-1, with D perhaps TRBD1 (5 bases). CDR1 is SGHRS and CDR2 is YFSETQ in the germline V gene. This CDR3 spans 15 amino acids. The V and J ends lost 1 base and 1 base respectively, with 11 bases between them. As DNA, the CDR3 is TGCGCCAGCAGCTTGTTGGGGGAAAAGAACACTGAAGCTTTCTTT. It specifies CASSLLGEKNTEAFF.

This clonotype was recorded at least ten times. The rearrangement joins TRBV15 to TRBJ2-3, with D unresolved. V lost 4 bases to trimming and J lost 5 bases, with 19 bases between them. Germline V gene data show CDR1 as LNHNV and CDR2 as YYDKDF (reference sequence). The CDR3 consists of 16 residues. CDR3 amino acids: CATSTFLLRERDTQYF. In DNA, the CDR3 is TGTGCCACCAGCACCTTCCTGCTTCGTGAACGAGATACGCAGTATTTT.

This clonotype showed up many times. The chain recombines TRBV2 with TRBJ2-1; no reliable D call. V was clipped by 7 bases and J by 6 bases, with 13 bases between them. Germline V gene lookup returns CDR1 SNHLY and CDR2 FYNNEI. This CDR3 has 13 amino acids. As DNA, the CDR3 is TGTGCCAGCACGAGAACCCAAGGCAATGAGCAGTTCTTC. Protein sequence: CASTRTQGNEQFF.

This clonotype was observed many times. CDR3 sequence: CASSLPIAEPGYNEQFF. CDR3 coding DNA: TGCGCCAGCAGCTTACCGATAGCGGAACCTGGCTACAATGAGCAGTTCTTC. The chain couples TRBV4-1 to TRBJ2-1; TRBD2 might be the D (6 bases). CDR3 length: 17 residues. CDR1 is MGHRA, CDR2 YSYEKL, per germline. Trimming cost V 5 bases and J 3 bases, with 20 bases left between them.

The chain employs TRBV7-3 and TRBJ2-1; no firm D call. Trimming left V 5 bases short and J 4 bases short, with 15 bases between. CDR1 SGHTA and CDR2 FQGTGA come from the germline V gene. The CDR3 has 15 residues. In DNA form, the CDR3 reads TGTGCCAGCAGCCGAAGCCTAGTCGAGTACAATGAGCAGTTCTTC. Its translation is CASSRSLVEYNEQFF.

This clonotype showed up just a few times. Sequence at one end of the junction differs from germline and may be a read error. V gene TRBV6-5 combines with J gene TRBJ1-4, with D perhaps matching TRBD1 (6 bases). Germline CDR1 reads MNHEY; CDR2 reads SVGAGI. There are 16 residues in the CDR3. CDR3 in DNA: TGTGCCAGCAGTGACTCCTTTTGGGGGGCCTCTGAAAAACTGTTTTTT. It yields the protein CASSDSFWGASEKLFF.

In its sample, this clonotype was seen many times. The genes are TRBV25-1 and TRBJ2-7; D might be TRBD2 (6 bases). Germline V gene sequence: CDR1 MGHDK, CDR2 SYGVNS. Trimming cost V 3 bases and J 1 base, with 10 bases left between them. The CDR3 sequence is 14 residues long. This chain's CDR3 is CASSDWGVSYEQYF. CDR3 bases: TGTGCCAGCAGTGATTGGGGGGTGTCCTACGAGCAGTACTTC.

The gene calls are TRBV30 and TRBJ2-5; TRBD2 matches 8 bases. Looked up from germline, CDR1 is GTSNPN and CDR2 is SVGIG (reference sequence). This CDR3 contains 14 residues. Germline trimming cut 1 base from V and 4 bases from J; bases unmatched to any gene: 5. CDR3 in DNA: TGTGCCTGGAGTGCTCGGCGGGAGGCAGAGACCCAGTACTTC. Translating it yields CAWSARREAETQYF.

This clonotype was detected a few times. CDR3 protein: CASSPGLAGGVSSYNEQFF. Here the CDR3 DNA reads TGTGCCAGCAGCCCGGGACTAGCGGGAGGTGTGAGCTCCTACAATGAGCAGTTCTTC. The chain links TRBV11-1 to TRBJ2-1, with 15 bases identical to TRBD2. In germline, CDR1 is SGHAT, CDR2 FQDESV (reference sequence). V shed 5 bases, J shed 0 bases, and the junction held 8 bases outside the gene matches. The CDR3 contains 19 residues.

This clonotype was picked up a small number of times. V and J are TRBV5-1 and TRBJ2-3, with a possible D match to TRBD1 (5 bases). V lost 2 bases, J lost 5 bases, and 15 bases lay in between. Germline lookup yields CDR1 SGHRS and CDR2 YFSETQ. The CDR3 runs 15 residues. The CDR3 here is CASSLGARDRDTQYF. In nucleotides, the CDR3 is TGCGCCAGCAGCTTAGGGGCCAGGGATAGAGATACGCAGTATTTT.